The next 20 T cell receptor beta chains were all read from a single sample in a study of T cell changes during pregnancy in multiple sclerosis. Libraries were prepared by immunoSEQ multiplex PCR; TCRdb keeps only in-frame clonotypes and omits some of them. The sample records about 100,000 clones, 92% being singletons. The source material was peripheral blood, sampled after pregnancy. These receptors came from a female donor with multiple sclerosis, enrolled in a pregnancy study.

The rearrangement uses TRBV6-1 and TRBJ1-6, with TRBD1 identical over 7 bases. Germline trimming cut 8 bases from V and 7 bases from J; bases unmatched to any gene: 11. The CDR3 has 15 residues. Germline V gives CDR1 MNHNS, CDR2 SASEGT. The CDR3 loop is CASELEQGKNSPLHF. In nucleotides, the CDR3 is TGTGCCAGCGAGCTCGAACAGGGGAAGAATTCACCCCTCCACTTT.

Many counts were recorded for this clone. The chain uses TRBV4-3 and TRBJ1-1, with D possibly matching TRBD1 (5 bases). V was trimmed by 0 bases and J by 1 base, leaving 12 bases between them. This CDR3 is built from 16 residues. The germline V gene encodes CDR1 LGHNA and CDR2 YSLEER. Here the CDR3 reads CASSQEAGPSNTEAFF. The CDR3 nucleotides are TGCGCCAGCAGCCAAGAGGCAGGGCCTTCGAACACTGAAGCTTTCTTT.

This rearrangement joins TRBV29-1 to TRBJ1-2; perhaps TRBD1 as D (6 bases). This CDR3 contains 11 residues. The germline V and J ends were trimmed by 5 bases and 6 bases, with 10 bases remaining between them. Germline CDR1 SQVTM, CDR2 ANQGSEA. CDR3 residues: CSVLTGHGYTF. For the CDR3, the DNA is TGCAGCGTTCTTACAGGGCATGGCTACACCTTC.

V and J are TRBV7-3 and TRBJ1-1, with D tentatively TRBD1 (5 bases). Germline V gene sequence: CDR1 SGHTA, CDR2 FQGTGA. V lost 5 bases to trimming and J lost 8 bases, with 15 bases between them. CDR3 length: 13 amino acids. CDR3 nucleotide sequence: TGTGCCAGCAGCCAAACCAGGGATTCAGAAGCTTTCTTT. Translation: CASSQTRDSEAFF.

CDR3 sequence reads: CARDRRDRGFF. CDR3 nucleotide sequence: TGTGCCAGAGATAGACGGGACAGGGGGTTCTTC. This chain connects TRBV27 to TRBJ2-1, with 10 bases matching TRBD1. This CDR3 spans 11 amino acids. V gave up 9 bases and J gave up 15 bases; unmatched junction bases: 8. Germline CDR1 reads MNHEY; CDR2 reads SMNVEV (reference sequence).

The chain recombines TRBV7-9 with TRBJ1-1, with no clear D. V was pared by 1 base and J by 5 bases, with 8 bases between. The CDR3 totals 13 residues. Per germline, CDR1 SEHNR and CDR2 FQNEAQ (reference sequence). CDR3 DNA sequence: TGTGCCAGCAGCTTAGTGGAGCAAACTGAAGCTTTCTTT. Translated: CASSLVEQTEAFF.

The gene calls are TRBV5-6 and TRBJ2-3, with D uncertain. Looked up from germline, CDR1 is SGHDT and CDR2 is YYEEEE. Trimming stripped 4 bases from V and 5 bases from J, with 11 bases between. This CDR3 comprises 13 residues. The chain's CDR3 is CASSPSLVDTQYF. The CDR3 DNA sequence: TGTGCCAGCAGCCCAAGCTTGGTAGATACGCAGTATTTT.

The chain links TRBV29-1 to TRBJ2-7; 11 positions agree with TRBD2. Germline V gene data show CDR1 as SQVTM and CDR2 as ANQGSEA. The CDR3 runs to 17 residues. V shed 3 bases and J 2 bases; nucleotides not matched to a gene: 12. The CDR3 loop reads CSVEGGTSGSNAYEQYF. For the CDR3, the DNA is TGCAGCGTTGAGGGAGGCACTAGCGGGAGTAACGCCTACGAGCAGTACTTC.

The CDR3 sequence: CASREQVNQPQHF. The CDR3 nucleotides read TGTGCCAGCAGGGAACAGGTAAATCAGCCCCAGCATTTT. The rearrangement uses TRBV6-1 and TRBJ1-5, with a tentative D call TRBD1 (5 bases). The CDR3 covers 13 residues. CDR1 is MNHNS and CDR2 is SASEGT in the germline V gene. Trimming cost V 6 bases and J 4 bases, with 10 bases left between them.

The chain combines TRBV13 with TRBJ1-2, with D uncertain. Trimming took off 5 bases at V and 6 bases at J, with 16 bases between the two ends. There are 14 residues in the CDR3. CDR1 and CDR2 (germline): PRHDT, FYEKMQ (reference sequence). CDR3 nucleotides: TGTGCCAGCAGCGCTCCCCCGGGATTGAATGGCTACACCTTC. Translation gives CASSAPPGLNGYTF.

The gene calls are TRBV5-1 and TRBJ2-6; possible D gene TRBD2, 7 bases. The CDR3 length is 16 residues. Germline V CDR1 and CDR2: SGHRS, YFSETQ. The V end lost 0 bases, the J end lost 4 bases, and 11 bases lay between the germline ends. CDR3 DNA: TGCGCCAGCAGCTTGGCCGGGGGGCCAGGGGCCAACGTCCTGACTTTC. This codes for CASSLAGGPGANVLTF.

V and J are TRBV18 and TRBJ2-1; the match to TRBD2 covers 9 bases. Germline lookup yields CDR1 KGHSH and CDR2 LQKENI. V lost 9 bases and J lost 5; bases outside the gene matches: 8. The CDR3 is 14 amino acids. This CDR3 reads CASQAGGRDNEQFF. The CDR3 nucleotides are TGTGCCAGTCAAGCGGGAGGTAGGGACAATGAGCAGTTCTTC.

V usage is TRBV29-1 and J usage is TRBJ2-2; possible D gene TRBD1, 5 bases. The CDR3 runs to 14 residues. Trimming pared 4 bases from V and 1 base from J, leaving 10 bases between. Germline CDR1 is SQVTM and CDR2 is ANQGSEA. The CDR3 is CSVADTKNTGELFF. Here the CDR3 DNA reads TGCAGCGTTGCGGACACAAAGAACACCGGGGAGCTGTTTTTT.

This chain links TRBV9 with TRBJ2-5; a possible D gene is TRBD2 (6 bases). Trimming pared 3 bases from V and 6 bases from J, leaving 12 bases between. The CDR3 runs 13 residues. Germline CDR1 and CDR2: SGDLS and YYNGEE. CDR3 bases: TGTGCCAGCAGCGCCGGGAGTCTGAAGACCCAGTACTTC. It encodes CASSAGSLKTQYF.

A few counts support this clone. The chain employs TRBV5-1 and TRBJ1-3, with D tentatively TRBD1 (5 bases). Trimming removed 3 bases at V and 3 bases at J, with 13 bases between. The CDR3 length is 15 residues. Germline assignment: CDR1 SGHRS and CDR2 YFSETQ. In DNA, the CDR3 is TGCGCCAGCAGCTCGCAGGGACTCGGTGGAAACACCATATATTTT. This sequence encodes CASSSQGLGGNTIYF.

The chain employs TRBV15 and TRBJ1-1; 7 bases are shared with TRBD1. The CDR3 has 13 amino acids. With 8 bases clipped from V and 2 bases from J, the junction kept 5 bases outside the gene matches. CDR1 is LNHNV, CDR2 YYDKDF, per germline (reference sequence). The DNA of the CDR3 is TGTGCCACCGGTACAGGGGCAAACACTGAAGCTTTCTTT. This encodes CATGTGANTEAFF.

This clone was seen a handful of times. The chain recombines TRBV18 with TRBJ1-2; D is possibly TRBD1 (5 bases). Germline V CDR1 and CDR2: KGHSH, LQKENI. The CDR3 has 16 amino acids. V gave up 3 bases and J gave up 3 bases, with 17 bases separating them. Here the CDR3 DNA reads TGTGCCAGCTCACCGACTTTGGGCAGGGACTACTATGGCTACACCTTC. Protein sequence: CASSPTLGRDYYGYTF.

The chain employs TRBV5-1 and TRBJ1-5, with a weak D call TRBD1 (5 bases). This CDR3 is 14 amino acids long. CDR1 and CDR2 (germline): SGHRS, YFSETQ. V was clipped by 4 bases and J by 3 bases, with 11 bases between them. In nucleotides, the CDR3 is TGCGCCAGCAGCACAGGTAGCCCCAATCAGCCCCAGCATTTT. Protein: CASSTGSPNQPQHF.

This clone was observed once. The chain has TRBV18 and TRBJ1-1; no firm D call. CDR3 size: 12 residues. Trimming left V 6 bases short and J 0 bases short, with 5 bases between. Germline V gene data show CDR1 as KGHSH and CDR2 as LQKENI. CDR3 DNA: TGTGCCAGCTCTTCTGTGAACACTGAAGCTTTCTTT. Protein sequence: CASSSVNTEAFF.

This sequence joins TRBV18 and TRBJ1-1; maybe TRBD1 (6 bases). Germline CDR1 is KGHSH and CDR2 is LQKENI. V was trimmed by 0 bases and J by 0 bases, leaving 14 bases between them. The CDR3 has 17 amino acids. The CDR3 here is CASSPPSRTALNTEAFF. The CDR3 region has the DNA TGTGCCAGCTCACCACCGTCCAGGACAGCGTTGAACACTGAAGCTTTCTTT.